This TCR beta chain stems from a study of OX40 agonist ivuxolimab in advanced cancers. Study in general: Hepatocellular carcinoma, melanoma, renal cell or head and neck cancer occurred in dose-escalation patients.

TCRdb keeps only in-frame clones here, not all; method: immunoSEQ multiplex PCR. The sample lists 75,000 to 90,000 clones; roughly 85% were seen once. Concerning this clone: Its antigen is currently unknown.

Points from the study as a whole: Expanded clones tended on average to be more numerous among CD8+ T cells than CD4+.

The CDR3 sequence is 15 residues long. Trimming took 0 bases from V and 5 from J, leaving 12 bases between them. Germline values: CDR1 SGHTA, CDR2 FQGTGA. The chain combines TRBV7-3 with TRBJ2-3; perhaps D is TRBD1 or TRBD2 (6 bases each). The sequence came from an adult with an advanced solid tumor such as melanoma, head and neck, liver or kidney cancer. The sequences come from CD4+ or CD8+ T cells sorted from blood, collected in a trial of the OX40 agonist ivuxolimab. CDR3 sequence: CASSLTSRGGDTQYF. CDR3 coding DNA: TGTGCCAGCAGCTTAACATCCAGGGGAGGAGATACGCAGTATTTT. Supplemented by reference TRBV7-3 and TRBJ2-3, the full variable domain reads GAGVSQTPSNKVTEKGKYVELRCDPISGHTALYWYRQSLGQGPEFLIYFQGTGAADDSGLPNDRFFAVRPEGSVSTLKIQRTERGDSAVYLCASSLTSRGGDTQYFGPGTRLTVL.